These T cell receptor beta chains were read from a single sample in a study of blood T cell repertoires in COVID-19. Sequencing was performed with immunoSEQ multiplex PCR; in TCRdb, only in-frame clones are kept and a portion is missing. Seen here are roughly 400,000 clones, 90% observed once, and the top ten hold 0.55% to 0.75%. Sequencing was done on a sample of PBMCs or T cells enriched from blood (not recorded which). The receptors here all came from a man aged 18 to 29 who had recovered from COVID-19. The CDR3 runs from the conserved cysteine through the conserved F or W. D genes are given only for firm matches. The size entry is marked missing in some rows and otherwise reads once, few, many or a size class.

v_call	d_call	clone_size	j_call	cdr3_nt	cdr3_aa
TRBV20-1	.	.	TRBJ1-5	TGCAGTGCTAGTAGGGGATGGGAGCCCCAGCATTTT	CSASRGWEPQHF
TRBV11-2	.	.	TRBJ1-1	TGTGCCAGCAGCCTTAGCCCCTGGGTGGCTGAAGCTTTCTTT	CASSLSPWVAEAFF
TRBV28	.	.	TRBJ1-1	TGTGCCAGCAGTTTGTTTTCCCCCGCGAGGGCTTTCTTT	CASSLFSPARAFF
TRBV18	.	.	TRBJ2-7	TGTGCCAGCTCACCTTACAGGGCGGTCATAAACGAGCAGTACTTC	CASSPYRAVINEQYF
TRBV9	.	.	TRBJ2-1	TGTGCCAGCAGCGACTGGGGGGCCTACAATGAGCAGTTCTTC	CASSDWGAYNEQFF
TRBV12-5	TRBD1	.	TRBJ1-3	TGTGCTAGTGGTTTGGCTTGGACAGGGGCTGGAAACACCATATATTTT	CASGLAWTGAGNTIYF
TRBV6-1	TRBD1	.	TRBJ1-5	TGTGCCAGCAGTGAAATTACCAGGGGGAATCAGCCCCAGCATTTT	CASSEITRGNQPQHF
TRBV7-9	.	.	TRBJ2-2	TGTGCCAGCAGCTTAGGTGGCAGGGGAGCCGGGGAGCTGTTTTTT	CASSLGGRGAGELFF
TRBV7-9	.	once	TRBJ2-5	TGTGCCAGCAGCTTCGCAGGGAGGGGGGAGACCCAGTACTTC	CASSFAGRGETQYF
TRBV5-1	.	.	TRBJ2-1	TGCGCCAGCAGCTTGGAGGCTGTTGCGGGACATGAGCAGTTCTTC	CASSLEAVAGHEQFF
TRBV19	.	.	TRBJ1-1	TGTGCCAGTAGTGCATCGAGGAGCCCCTTCACTGAAGCTTTCTTT	CASSASRSPFTEAFF
TRBV25-1	.	.	TRBJ1-1	TGTGCCAGCAAGGAAGGAGTTGAAGCTTTCTTT	CASKEGVEAFF
TRBV28	TRBD1	.	TRBJ1-2	TGTGCCAGCAGTTTTGAGGGGGCCTCCACACTAGGCTATGGCTACACCTTC	CASSFEGASTLGYGYTF
TRBV29-1	.	.	TRBJ1-1	TGCAGCGTTTTAGGGCCAGCGGACACTGAAGCTTTCTTT	CSVLGPADTEAFF
TRBV9	.	.	TRBJ1-2	TGTGCCAGCAGCGTTAGTTGGACAGCTAACTATGGCTACACCTTC	CASSVSWTANYGYTF
TRBV28	TRBD1	.	TRBJ1-6	TGTGCCAGTCTCCCCAAAACAGGGGGCTTTTCACCCCTCCACTTT	CASLPKTGGFSPLHF
TRBV7-9	TRBD1	once	TRBJ1-3	TGTGCCAGCAGCCTGGGACAGGCTCTCTCTGGAAACACCATATATTTT	CASSLGQALSGNTIYF
TRBV6-5	.	.	TRBJ1-5	TGTGCCAGCGGGGGGGGAGGCAATCAGCCCCAGCATTTT	CASGGGGNQPQHF
TRBV30	TRBD2	.	TRBJ2-7	TGTGCCTGGAACTGGGGGGGAAACGAGCAGTACTTC	CAWNWGGNEQYF
TRBV5-8	.	.	TRBJ2-6	TGTGCCAGCAGCTTCCAGACAGCTGGGGCCAACGTCCTGACTTTC	CASSFQTAGANVLTF
TRBV10-3	.	.	TRBJ1-1	TGTGCCACGACACAGGCAACTGAAGCTTTCTTT	CATTQATEAFF
TRBV4-1	.	.	TRBJ2-7	TGCGCCAGCAGCCACCACCGACAGGTCAGCTCCTACGAGCAGTACTTC	CASSHHRQVSSYEQYF
TRBV9	.	.	TRBJ1-4	TGTGCCAGCAGCGTAGGACAGGTCCTCTCCACACCTACTAATGAAAAACTGTTTTTT	CASSVGQVLSTPTNEKLFF
TRBV27	TRBD2	.	TRBJ2-1	TGTGCCAGCAGTTCCCGACTAGCGGGATCGGGTGAGCAGTTCTTC	CASSSRLAGSGEQFF
TRBV9	TRBD2	once	TRBJ2-3	TGTGCCAGCAGCGTAAGACTAGCGGGACATCTAGATACGCAGTATTTT	CASSVRLAGHLDTQYF
TRBV6-5	.	once	TRBJ1-2	TGTGCCAGCCGCAGGGGAGTATTAAACTATGGCTACACCTTC	CASRRGVLNYGYTF
TRBV3-1/TRBV3-2	TRBD1	.	TRBJ1-1	TGTGCCAGCAGCCGACTGACAGGGCCGAACACTGAAGCTTTCTTT	CASSRLTGPNTEAFF
TRBV7-8	TRBD2	.	TRBJ2-7	TGTGCCAGCAGCCGGACTAGCGGGAGGACAAGCTCTCACTACGAGCAGTACTTC	CASSRTSGRTSSHYEQYF
TRBV28	TRBD1	.	TRBJ1-2	TGTGCCAGCAGTGCCGGGACAGGGGGGCTCTATGGCTACACCTTC	CASSAGTGGLYGYTF
TRBV6-2/TRBV6-3	TRBD2	.	TRBJ2-7	TGTGCCAGCAGTTACGCGGGGGAGGTCTACGAGCAGTACTTC	CASSYAGEVYEQYF
TRBV9	.	once	TRBJ1-5	TGTGCCAGCAGCGTAGGGCAGGGTGGGCAGCCCCAGCATTTT	CASSVGQGGQPQHF
TRBV7-6	.	.	TRBJ1-1	TGTGCCAGCAGCTTAAACGCAGCTGAAGCTTTCTTT	CASSLNAAEAFF
TRBV12-3/TRBV12-4	.	.	TRBJ1-2	TGTGCCAGCCAGACAGCTAACTATGGCTACACCTTC	CASQTANYGYTF
TRBV5-4	.	.	TRBJ1-2	TGTGCCAGCAGCTTGGCGGGCCAGGGAATTAGTGGCTACACCTTC	CASSLAGQGISGYTF
TRBV29-1	.	.	TRBJ2-5	TGCAGCGTTGAAGGTGGGGGCCTAACGGGAGGTTGGGAGACCCAGTACTTC	CSVEGGGLTGGWETQYF
TRBV3-1/TRBV3-2	.	.	TRBJ1-1	TGTGCCAGCAGCCAAGACCTACCCAACACTGAAGCTTTCTTT	CASSQDLPNTEAFF
TRBV7-3	TRBD1	.	TRBJ1-2	TGTGCCAGCAGCGCCACAGGGGGCGCGGACTATGGCTACACCTTC	CASSATGGADYGYTF
TRBV6-1	.	.	TRBJ1-3	TGTGCCAGCAGTGAATACAGAGGAAACACCATATATTTT	CASSEYRGNTIYF
TRBV19	TRBD1	once	TRBJ1-2	TGTGCCAGCTCTCCCCTGGACAGGAACGGCTATGGCTACACCTTC	CASSPLDRNGYGYTF
TRBV29-1	.	.	TRBJ1-1	TGCAGCGTCGCGACAGGCGTCACTGAAGCTTTCTTT	CSVATGVTEAFF
TRBV27	.	.	TRBJ2-6	TGTGCCAGCAGGCTATCTGGGGCCAACGTCCTGACTTTC	CASRLSGANVLTF
TRBV14	.	.	TRBJ1-6	TGTGCCAGCAGCTTGGGGCTCACCCTTAATTCACCCCTCCACTTT	CASSLGLTLNSPLHF
TRBV5-1	TRBD2	.	TRBJ2-1	TGCGCCAGCTCTGGGGGGGAGGACAATGAGCAGTTCTTC	CASSGGEDNEQFF
TRBV2	.	once	TRBJ1-2	TGTGCCAGCAGAGACGCGGCCCTCTATGGCTACACCTTC	CASRDAALYGYTF
TRBV18	TRBD1	.	TRBJ2-1	TGTGCCAGCTCACCAAGGATAGGACAGGGAATCAATGAGCAGTTCTTC	CASSPRIGQGINEQFF
TRBV7-8	.	.	TRBJ1-5	TGTGCCAGCAGCTTAAGCGGCAGCGGATATAGCAATCAGCCCCAGCATTTT	CASSLSGSGYSNQPQHF
TRBV27	.	.	TRBJ1-2	TGTGCCAGCAGTTTATCAGGACAGTATGGCTACACCTTC	CASSLSGQYGYTF
TRBV13	.	few	TRBJ2-3	TGTGCCAGCAGCTTAGGAGTAAGCGCAGATACGCAGTATTTT	CASSLGVSADTQYF
TRBV2	TRBD1	.	TRBJ1-4	TGTGCCAGCAGTATGACAGGGCTGGATATGCCTAATGAAAAACTGTTTTTT	CASSMTGLDMPNEKLFF
TRBV19	.	.	TRBJ1-5	TGTGCCAGTAGTCACGCACTTTTGAATCAGCCCCAGCATTTT	CASSHALLNQPQHF
TRBV27	TRBD1	.	TRBJ1-6	TGTGCCAGCAGTCCCCGGGACAGGGCTTCACCCCTCCACTTT	CASSPRDRASPLHF
TRBV25-1	TRBD1	.	TRBJ1-1	TGTGCCAGCAGTGATTTAGGGACAGGGTTCGGAGCTTTCTTT	CASSDLGTGFGAFF
TRBV4-1	TRBD1	.	TRBJ2-3	TGCGCCAGCAGCCAAGTAGGGACAGGGCAGACAGATACGCAGTATTTT	CASSQVGTGQTDTQYF
TRBV5-5	.	.	TRBJ1-5	TGTGCCAGCAGCTTTGCGGTGGGCAATCAGCCCCAGCATTTT	CASSFAVGNQPQHF
TRBV9	TRBD1	.	TRBJ1-2	TGTGCCAGCAGCGCCAGGACAGGTTATGGCTACACCTTC	CASSARTGYGYTF